Listed below are T cell receptor beta chains from one sample, sequenced in a study of patients and donors after allogeneic stem cell transplantation. Each CDR3 protein is one row after TCRdb ran MiXCR on the RT-PCR reads. Among more than 150,000 distinct CDR3 sequences listed, less than 45% were seen once. Sequencing input: blood, either unsorted or a sorted T cell fraction (not recorded which). The receptors originated from a human donor who was either an allogeneic HSCT recipient or a stem cell or donor lymphocyte infusion donor (not recorded which). It is not recorded whose cells these are; they may come from a transplant donor. The conserved cysteine and the conserved F or W are not part of the CDR3 here. The order of the fields is J gene, V gene, clone size, CDR3 protein. Part of the rows lack a size; the others show once, few, many or a class for expanded clones.

J gene: TRBJ2-1; V gene: TRBV6-2/TRBV6-3; clone size: -; CDR3 protein: ASSILRDRTDEQF
J gene: TRBJ2-1; V gene: TRBV7-2; clone size: few; CDR3 protein: ASSAGESYNEQF
J gene: TRBJ1-5; V gene: TRBV12-3/TRBV12-4; clone size: few; CDR3 protein: ASSPGTGAGNQPQH
J gene: TRBJ2-1; V gene: TRBV5-1; clone size: -; CDR3 protein: ASSLEDRGSHEQF
J gene: TRBJ2-3; V gene: TRBV7-2; clone size: -; CDR3 protein: ASSFLSDTQY
J gene: TRBJ1-1; V gene: TRBV13; clone size: few; CDR3 protein: ASSFFRHLNTEAF
J gene: TRBJ1-1; V gene: TRBV2; clone size: -; CDR3 protein: ASSEGLGRTNTEAF
J gene: TRBJ2-2; V gene: TRBV18; clone size: -; CDR3 protein: ASSPIIGGSNTGELF
J gene: TRBJ2-1; V gene: TRBV5-1; clone size: -; CDR3 protein: ASSLVGQVYNEQF
J gene: TRBJ1-2; V gene: TRBV4-2; clone size: -; CDR3 protein: ASSQDRVGISGYT
J gene: TRBJ2-7; V gene: TRBV6-6; clone size: -; CDR3 protein: ASSYNLGAYEQY
J gene: TRBJ2-1; V gene: TRBV20-1; clone size: few; CDR3 protein: SASKPGLPDEQF
J gene: TRBJ2-7; V gene: TRBV28; clone size: -; CDR3 protein: ASRPSGSYEQY
J gene: TRBJ1-6; V gene: TRBV27; clone size: -; CDR3 protein: ASGNSSYNSPLH
J gene: TRBJ2-2; V gene: TRBV5-1; clone size: -; CDR3 protein: ASSLNREGTGELF
J gene: TRBJ1-1; V gene: TRBV29-1; clone size: -; CDR3 protein: SVKEQVTDLYTEAF
J gene: TRBJ2-2; V gene: TRBV29-1; clone size: -; CDR3 protein: SVEANTGELF
J gene: TRBJ2-5; V gene: TRBV7-6; clone size: -; CDR3 protein: ASSPPGTQIQETQY
J gene: TRBJ2-2; V gene: TRBV2; clone size: few; CDR3 protein: ARSGLAGVNTGELF
J gene: TRBJ1-3; V gene: TRBV7-9; clone size: few; CDR3 protein: ASSLGRADGNTIY
J gene: TRBJ2-1; V gene: TRBV6-5; clone size: -; CDR3 protein: ASSYGTTNEQF
J gene: TRBJ2-1; V gene: TRBV24-1; clone size: -; CDR3 protein: ATSGASGRDTYNEQF
J gene: TRBJ2-3; V gene: TRBV28; clone size: -; CDR3 protein: ATGTSGTTDTQY
J gene: TRBJ1-3; V gene: TRBV4-3; clone size: -; CDR3 protein: ASSQGTGGGPGNTIY
J gene: TRBJ2-1; V gene: TRBV29-1; clone size: few; CDR3 protein: SVQNSPSRDEQF
J gene: TRBJ2-7; V gene: TRBV5-1; clone size: -; CDR3 protein: ASSPGLARTYEQY
J gene: TRBJ1-2; V gene: TRBV4-1; clone size: few; CDR3 protein: ASSQADRAGYGYT
J gene: TRBJ2-7; V gene: TRBV25-1; clone size: -; CDR3 protein: ASSRIFREEREQY
J gene: TRBJ2-2; V gene: TRBV11-2; clone size: -; CDR3 protein: ASSSRPLNSGRAGELF
J gene: TRBJ2-3; V gene: TRBV5-1; clone size: few; CDR3 protein: ASSLGDRDTDTQY
J gene: TRBJ2-5; V gene: TRBV7-2; clone size: -; CDR3 protein: ASSPLSSGRSGETQY
J gene: TRBJ1-5; V gene: TRBV5-1; clone size: -; CDR3 protein: ASSFRGDLNQPQH
J gene: TRBJ2-1; V gene: TRBV7-8; clone size: -; CDR3 protein: ASSLVSPLGDEQF
J gene: TRBJ1-5; V gene: TRBV20-1; clone size: few; CDR3 protein: SAPYSGTGVNSNQPQH
J gene: TRBJ2-3; V gene: TRBV6-5; clone size: -; CDR3 protein: ASSSWAGWVSDTQY
J gene: TRBJ1-3; V gene: TRBV12-3/TRBV12-4; clone size: -; CDR3 protein: ASSFPGTTGNTIY